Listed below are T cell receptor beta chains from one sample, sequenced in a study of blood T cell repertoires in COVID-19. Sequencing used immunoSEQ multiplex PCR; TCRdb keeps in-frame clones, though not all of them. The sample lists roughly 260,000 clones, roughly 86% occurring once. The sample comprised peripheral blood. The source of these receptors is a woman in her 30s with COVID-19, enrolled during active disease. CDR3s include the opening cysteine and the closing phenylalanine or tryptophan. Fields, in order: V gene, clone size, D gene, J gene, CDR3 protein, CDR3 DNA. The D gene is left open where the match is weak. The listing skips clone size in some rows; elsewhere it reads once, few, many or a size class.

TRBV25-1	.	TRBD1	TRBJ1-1	CASSESTGGFAEAFF	TGTGCCAGCAGTGAATCGACAGGGGGGTTCGCTGAAGCTTTCTTT
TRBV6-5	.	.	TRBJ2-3	CASSYSQGRTDTQYF	TGTGCCAGCAGTTACTCGCAGGGCCGCACAGATACGCAGTATTTT
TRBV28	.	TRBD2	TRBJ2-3	CASSQLKREINTQYF	TGTGCCAGCAGCCAGTTAAAGCGGGAGATTAACACGCAGTATTTT
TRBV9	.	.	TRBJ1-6	CASSGGPYNSPLHF	TGTGCCAGCAGCGGGGGGCCGTATAATTCACCCCTCCACTTT
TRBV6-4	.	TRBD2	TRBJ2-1	CASRPLAGVSNEQFF	TGTGCCAGCAGGCCACTAGCGGGAGTTAGTAATGAGCAGTTCTTC
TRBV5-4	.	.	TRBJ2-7	CASSLPGAVYEQYF	TGTGCCAGCAGCTTACCAGGGGCGGTGTACGAGCAGTACTTC
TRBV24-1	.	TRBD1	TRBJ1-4	CATSDSRDRDEKLFF	TGTGCCACCAGTGATTCGCGGGACAGGGATGAAAAACTGTTTTTT
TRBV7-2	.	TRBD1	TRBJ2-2	CASSFGQGDTGELFF	TGTGCCAGCAGCTTCGGACAGGGAGATACCGGGGAGCTGTTTTTT
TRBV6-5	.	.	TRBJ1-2	CASMGSAPANYGYTF	TGTGCCAGCATGGGCTCAGCACCAGCTAACTATGGCTACACCTTC
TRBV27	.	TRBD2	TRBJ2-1	CASSSFSGATYNEQFF	TGTGCCAGCAGTTCTTTTAGCGGGGCCACCTACAATGAGCAGTTCTTC
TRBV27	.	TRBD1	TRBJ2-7	CASSKRQGYYEQYF	TGTGCCAGCAGTAAACGACAGGGGTACTACGAGCAGTACTTC
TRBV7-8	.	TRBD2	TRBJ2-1	CASSLAEGLAGALEQFF	TGTGCCAGCAGCTTAGCGGAAGGACTAGCGGGAGCGCTTGAGCAGTTCTTC
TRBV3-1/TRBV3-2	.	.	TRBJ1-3	CASELGRGNTIYF	TGTGCCAGCGAGCTGGGCCGCGGAAACACCATATATTTT
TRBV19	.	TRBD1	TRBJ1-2	CASNGQVGGYTF	TGTGCCAGTAACGGACAGGTCGGTGGCTACACCTTC
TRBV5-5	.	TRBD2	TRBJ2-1	CASSLEPSGIYNEQFF	TGTGCCAGCAGCTTGGAACCTAGCGGGATTTACAATGAGCAGTTCTTC
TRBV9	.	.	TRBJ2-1	CASSETGVYNEQFF	TGTGCCAGCAGCGAAACAGGAGTCTACAATGAGCAGTTCTTC
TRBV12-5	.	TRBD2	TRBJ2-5	CASGAGTSGLEETQYF	TGTGCTAGTGGAGCAGGGACTAGCGGATTGGAAGAGACCCAGTACTTC
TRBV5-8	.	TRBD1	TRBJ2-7	CASSERQGDEQYF	TGTGCCAGCAGCGAGCGACAGGGCGACGAGCAGTACTTC
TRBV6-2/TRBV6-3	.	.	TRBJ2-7	CASSYEGSEQYF	TGTGCCAGCAGTTACGAGGGAAGCGAGCAGTACTTC
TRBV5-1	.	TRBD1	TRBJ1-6	CASSFDRGSPLHF	TGCGCCAGCAGCTTTGACAGGGGTTCACCCCTCCACTTT
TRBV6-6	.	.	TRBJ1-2	CASSPSGDYGYTF	TGTGCCAGCAGCCCTTCGGGGGATTACGGCTACACCTTC
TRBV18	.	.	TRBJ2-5	CASSPPSSPGETQYF	TGTGCCAGCTCACCACCGTCATCCCCCGGGGAGACCCAGTACTTC
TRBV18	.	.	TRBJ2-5	CASSSQETQYF	TGTGCCAGCTCGTCACAAGAGACCCAGTACTTC
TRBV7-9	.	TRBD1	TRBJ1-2	CASRADRTPLYGYTF	TGTGCCAGCAGGGCGGACAGGACCCCACTCTATGGCTACACCTTC
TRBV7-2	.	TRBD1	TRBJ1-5	CASSPGTGFNQPQHF	TGTGCCAGCAGCCCCGGGACAGGGTTTAATCAGCCCCAGCATTTT
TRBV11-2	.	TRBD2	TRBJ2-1	CASSLGLAGYNEQFF	TGTGCCAGCAGCCTCGGGCTAGCGGGCTACAATGAGCAGTTCTTC
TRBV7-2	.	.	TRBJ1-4	CASSLGVLTGSVHEKLFF	TGTGCCAGCAGCTTAGGGGTTTTGACGGGGTCGGTTCATGAAAAACTGTTTTTT
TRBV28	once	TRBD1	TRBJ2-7	CASSRGQINYEQYF	TGTGCCAGCAGTCGGGGACAGATTAACTACGAGCAGTACTTC
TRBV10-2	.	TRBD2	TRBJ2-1	CASGGGNEQFF	TGCGCCAGCGGGGGGGGGAATGAGCAGTTCTTC
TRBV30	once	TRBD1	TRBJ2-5	CACPLGTGVETQYF	TGTGCCTGCCCCCTTGGGACAGGGGTTGAGACCCAGTACTTC
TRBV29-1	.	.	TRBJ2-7	CSVLSSYEQYF	TGCAGCGTTCTAAGCTCCTACGAGCAGTACTTC
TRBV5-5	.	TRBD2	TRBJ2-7	CASSLYAGEREQYF	TGTGCCAGCAGCTTGTATGCGGGAGAGAGGGAGCAGTACTTC
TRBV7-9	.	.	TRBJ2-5	CASSLDSQETQYF	TGTGCCAGCAGCTTAGATTCTCAAGAGACCCAGTACTTC
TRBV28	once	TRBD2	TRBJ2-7	CASRGTSETYEQYF	TGTGCCAGCAGGGGGACTAGCGAGACCTACGAGCAGTACTTC
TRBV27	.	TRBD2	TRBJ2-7	CASTRAGGTYEQYF	TGTGCCAGCACCCGAGCGGGAGGAACCTACGAGCAGTACTTC
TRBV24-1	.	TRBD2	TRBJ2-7	CATSDLLAVPYEQYF	TGTGCCACCAGTGATTTGCTAGCGGTCCCCTACGAGCAGTACTTC
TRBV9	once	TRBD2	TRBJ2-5	CASSVVLAGVETQYF	TGTGCCAGCAGCGTAGTGCTAGCGGGAGTAGAGACCCAGTACTTC
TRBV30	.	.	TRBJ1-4	CAWRGGLDEKLFF	TGTGCCTGGAGGGGGGGGCTTGATGAAAAACTGTTTTTT
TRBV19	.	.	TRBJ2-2	CASSIWEEGPGELFF	TGTGCCAGTAGTATATGGGAGGAGGGCCCCGGGGAGCTGTTTTTT
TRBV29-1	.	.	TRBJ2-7	CSVERMGRYSYEQYF	TGCAGCGTTGAAAGGATGGGCAGATACTCCTACGAGCAGTACTTC
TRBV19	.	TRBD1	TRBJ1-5	CASRPRTGVNQPQHF	TGTGCCAGTAGGCCACGGACAGGGGTCAATCAGCCCCAGCATTTT
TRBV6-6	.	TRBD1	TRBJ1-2	CASSPTGTGNYGYTF	TGTGCCAGCAGCCCAACCGGGACAGGGAACTATGGCTACACCTTC
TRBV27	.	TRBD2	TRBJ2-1	CASSFSSGSNEQFF	TGTGCCAGCAGTTTTAGTAGCGGGAGCAATGAGCAGTTCTTC
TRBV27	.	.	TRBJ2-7	CASSYSGSTPYEQYF	TGTGCCAGCAGTTATTCGGGTTCTACCCCCTACGAGCAGTACTTC
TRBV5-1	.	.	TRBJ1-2	CASSLVGQGYGYTF	TGCGCCAGCAGCTTGGTGGGGCAGGGCTATGGCTACACCTTC
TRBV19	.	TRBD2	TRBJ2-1	CASRLGTSGRNEQFF	TGTGCCAGTAGGCTCGGGACTAGCGGGAGAAATGAGCAGTTCTTC
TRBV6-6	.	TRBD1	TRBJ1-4	CASSRGTGNEKLFF	TGTGCCAGCAGTCGTGGGACAGGGAATGAAAAACTGTTTTTT
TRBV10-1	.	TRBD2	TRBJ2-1	CASSESGGGNEQFF	TGCGCCAGCAGTGAGTCGGGGGGGGGCAATGAGCAGTTCTTC
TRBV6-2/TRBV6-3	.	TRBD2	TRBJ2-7	CASSLWTSGAKEQYF	TGTGCCAGCAGCCTCTGGACTAGCGGAGCCAAAGAGCAGTACTTC
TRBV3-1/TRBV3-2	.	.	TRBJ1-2	CASSAGYYGYTF	TGTGCCAGCAGCGCAGGGTACTATGGCTACACCTTC
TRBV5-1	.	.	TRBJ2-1	CASSLNAPIRNEQFF	TGCGCCAGCAGCTTGAACGCCCCTATACGCAATGAGCAGTTCTTC
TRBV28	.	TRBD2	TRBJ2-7	CASSLLAGGNYEQYF	TGTGCCAGCAGTTTACTAGCGGGAGGGAACTACGAGCAGTACTTC
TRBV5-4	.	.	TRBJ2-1	CASSLGLAAYNEQFF	TGTGCCAGCAGCCTTGGGCTAGCTGCGTACAATGAGCAGTTCTTC
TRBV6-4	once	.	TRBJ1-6	CASDPQVQSSPLHF	TGTGCCAGCGACCCCCAGGTTCAGAGTTCACCCCTCCACTTT
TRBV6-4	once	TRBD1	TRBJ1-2	CASSETGTGDYGYTF	TGTGCCAGCAGTGAGACCGGGACAGGGGACTATGGCTACACCTTC
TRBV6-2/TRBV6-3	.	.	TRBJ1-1	CASSDDSLSTEAFF	TGTGCCAGCAGTGACGACTCCCTCAGCACTGAAGCTTTCTTT